This T cell receptor beta chain was sequenced in a study of blood T cell repertoires in COVID-19 (dated by TCRdb to about 2020). Describing the broader study: The collaborator samples originated in the United States, Italy and Spain and spanned the acute and convalescent phases of COVID-19. Where available, HLA class I and class II types were obtained from metadata supplied by the sample provider rather than from assay-based typing. A freely available public database, intended as a resource for researchers studying the immune response to SARS-CoV-2, is where the repertoires were released. A de-identified subject ID, COVID-19 status, age in years and sex were almost always included in the sample metadata. Deeply sampled blood TCRbeta repertoires from subjects exposed to, actively infected with, or recovered from COVID-19 were included in the dataset. Samples came from the ongoing ImmuneRACE study (first 160 participants) plus 1,254 subjects from 6 global collaborators. The material from the prospective study consisted of cDNA or gDNA derived from T cells, B-cell-depleted T cells, or PBMCs.

With respect to this clone: Its binding antigen is unknown. No per-base quality is available; no much larger clone lies one base away.

TCRbeta CDR3 regions were amplified from genomic DNA using the immunoSEQ Assay, a bias-controlled multiplex PCR. The study's own analysis went as follows. The number of nucleated cells in each sample was estimated by amplification of reference gene primers within the assay. To quantify the absolute abundance of each unique TCRbeta CDR3 rearrangement, sequence reads were collapsed and filtered. For each sample, productive Simpson clonality was calculated by taking the square root of Simpson's diversity index across productive rearrangements. TCRdb carries this immuneACCESS record with in-frame sequences only. Its versions omit some clonotypes, under half of them owing to an unresolved V gene in the studies checked, with the rest unexplained. V and J calls and clone size follow that table, whereas D and trimming were derived from the DNA. The sample has 200,000 to 250,000 clones on record, roughly 80% of them singletons. The biggest ten clones account for less than 3.5% of the sample.

The collaborating institutions used their own protocols to collect whole blood in K2EDTA tubes. For TCRbeta analysis, collaborator samples were shipped as frozen whole blood, as isolated PBMCs, or as DNA extracted from either sample type. Summary of the overall study and its limitations: How much clinical and demographic metadata was included differed by source and by participant, and the metadata was provided uncurated.

As encoded in the germline V gene (reference sequence), CDR1 is MNHEY while CDR2 is SMNVEV. The CDR3 measures 13 amino acids from cysteine to phenylalanine. Only CDR3 DNA remains: 39 bases, in frame from the first base. V loses 6 bases, J loses 4 bases, and the germline ends lie 10 bases apart. This TCR was recovered from a woman younger than 30 with acute or convalescent COVID-19. Recombination linked TRBV27 to TRBJ1-5; TRBD1 is a possible D gene, resting on 5 matching bases. The specimen sequenced was peripheral blood. The sequenced DNA: TGTGCCAGCAGCCCTGACAGAAATCAGCCCCAGCATTTT. This is translated as CASSPDRNQPQHF.